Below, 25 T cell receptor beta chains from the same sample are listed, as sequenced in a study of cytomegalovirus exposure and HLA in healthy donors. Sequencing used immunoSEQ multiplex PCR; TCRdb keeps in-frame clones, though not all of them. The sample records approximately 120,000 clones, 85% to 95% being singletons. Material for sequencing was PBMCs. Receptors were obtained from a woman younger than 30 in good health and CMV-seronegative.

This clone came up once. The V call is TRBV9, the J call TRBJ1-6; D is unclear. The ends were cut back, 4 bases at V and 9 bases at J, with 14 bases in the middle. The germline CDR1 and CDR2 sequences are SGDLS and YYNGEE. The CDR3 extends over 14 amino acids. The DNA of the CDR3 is TGTGCCAGCAGCTTTTCGGTGGAGAGTTCACCCCTCCACTTT. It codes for CASSFSVESSPLHF.

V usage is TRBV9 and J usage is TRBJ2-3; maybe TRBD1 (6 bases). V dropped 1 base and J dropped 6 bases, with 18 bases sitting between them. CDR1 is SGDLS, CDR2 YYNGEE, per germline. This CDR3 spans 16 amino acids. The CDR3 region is CASSVFSGQEYDTQYF. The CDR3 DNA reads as TGTGCCAGCAGCGTATTTTCGGGACAAGAGTACGATACGCAGTATTTT. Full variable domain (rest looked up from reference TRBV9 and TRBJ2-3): DSGVTQTPKHLITATGQRVTLRCSPRSGDLSVYWYQQSLDQGLQFLIQYYNGEERAKGNILERFSAQQFPDLHSELNLSSLELGDSALYFCASSVFSGQEYDTQYFGPGTRLTVL.

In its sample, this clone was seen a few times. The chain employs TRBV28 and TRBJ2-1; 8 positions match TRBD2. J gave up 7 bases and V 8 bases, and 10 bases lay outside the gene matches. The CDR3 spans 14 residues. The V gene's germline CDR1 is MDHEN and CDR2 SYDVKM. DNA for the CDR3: TGTGCCAGCTTAGTAAGCGGGGGCTTTAATGAGCAGTTCTTC. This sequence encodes CASLVSGGFNEQFF.

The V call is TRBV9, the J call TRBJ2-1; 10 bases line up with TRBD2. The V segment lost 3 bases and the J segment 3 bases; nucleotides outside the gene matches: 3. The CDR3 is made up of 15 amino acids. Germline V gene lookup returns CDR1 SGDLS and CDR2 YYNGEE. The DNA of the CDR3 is TGTGCCAGCAGCGCTAGCGGGAGCCTCTACAATGAGCAGTTCTTC. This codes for CASSASGSLYNEQFF.

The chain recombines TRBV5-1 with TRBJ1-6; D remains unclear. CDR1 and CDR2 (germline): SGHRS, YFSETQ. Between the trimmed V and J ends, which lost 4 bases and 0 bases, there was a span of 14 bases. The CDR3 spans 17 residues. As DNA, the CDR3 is TGCGCCAGCAGCGCGCTACAAGGGAGCTCCTATAATTCACCCCTCCACTTT. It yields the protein CASSALQGSSYNSPLHF.

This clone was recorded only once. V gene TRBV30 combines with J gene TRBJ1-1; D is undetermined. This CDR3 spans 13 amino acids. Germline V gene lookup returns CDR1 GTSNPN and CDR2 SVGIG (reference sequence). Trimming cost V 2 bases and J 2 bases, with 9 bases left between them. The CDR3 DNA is TGTGCCTGGAGTAGCATGTCCAACACTGAAGCTTTCTTT. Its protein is CAWSSMSNTEAFF. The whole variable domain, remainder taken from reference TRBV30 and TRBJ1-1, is SQTIHQWPATLVQPVGSPLSLECTVEGTSNPNLYWYRQAAGRGLQLLFYSVGIGQISSEVPQNLSASRPQDRQFILSSKKLLLSDSGFYLCAWSSMSNTEAFFGQGTRLTVV.

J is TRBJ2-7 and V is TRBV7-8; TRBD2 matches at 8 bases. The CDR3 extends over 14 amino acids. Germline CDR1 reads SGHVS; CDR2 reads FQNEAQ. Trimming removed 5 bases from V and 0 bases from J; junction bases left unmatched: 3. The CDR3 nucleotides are TGTGCCAGCAGCGCACTAGCGGCCTCCTACGAGCAGTACTTC. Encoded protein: CASSALAASYEQYF.

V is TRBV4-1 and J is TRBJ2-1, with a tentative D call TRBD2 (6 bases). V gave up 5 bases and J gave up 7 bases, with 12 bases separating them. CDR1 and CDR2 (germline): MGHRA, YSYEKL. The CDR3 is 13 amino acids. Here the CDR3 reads CASSYRLGNEQFF. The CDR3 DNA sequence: TGCGCCAGCAGCTACCGACTAGGGAATGAGCAGTTCTTC.

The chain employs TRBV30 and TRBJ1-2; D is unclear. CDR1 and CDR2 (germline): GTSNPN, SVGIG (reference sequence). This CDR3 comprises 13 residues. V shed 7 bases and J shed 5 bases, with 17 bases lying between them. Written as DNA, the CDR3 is TGTGCCTCTACACCCAGGTTACCTTATGGCTACACCTTC. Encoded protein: CASTPRLPYGYTF. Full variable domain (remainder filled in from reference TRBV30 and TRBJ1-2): SQTIHQWPATLVQPVGSPLSLECTVEGTSNPNLYWYRQAAGRGLQLLFYSVGIGQISSEVPQNLSASRPQDRQFILSSKKLLLSDSGFYLCASTPRLPYGYTFGSGTRLTVV.

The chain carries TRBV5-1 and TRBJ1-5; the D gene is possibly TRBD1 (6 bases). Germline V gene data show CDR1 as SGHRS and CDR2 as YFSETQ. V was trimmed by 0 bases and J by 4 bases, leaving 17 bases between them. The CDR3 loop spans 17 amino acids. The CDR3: CASSLAPVGGANQPQHF. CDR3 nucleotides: TGCGCCAGCAGCTTGGCCCCCGTCGGGGGGGCGAATCAGCCCCAGCATTTT.

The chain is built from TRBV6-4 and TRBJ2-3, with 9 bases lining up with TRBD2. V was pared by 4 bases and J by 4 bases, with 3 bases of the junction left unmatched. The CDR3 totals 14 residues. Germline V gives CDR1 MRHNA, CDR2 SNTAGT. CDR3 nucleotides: TGTGCCAGCAGTGCCGGGACTAGCTCAGATACGCAGTATTTT. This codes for CASSAGTSSDTQYF.

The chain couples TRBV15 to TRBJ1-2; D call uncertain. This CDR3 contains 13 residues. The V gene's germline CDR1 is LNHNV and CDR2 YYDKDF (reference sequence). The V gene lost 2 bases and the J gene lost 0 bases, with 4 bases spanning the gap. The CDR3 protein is CATSRTANYGYTF. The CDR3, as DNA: TGTGCCACCAGCAGAACAGCTAACTATGGCTACACCTTC.

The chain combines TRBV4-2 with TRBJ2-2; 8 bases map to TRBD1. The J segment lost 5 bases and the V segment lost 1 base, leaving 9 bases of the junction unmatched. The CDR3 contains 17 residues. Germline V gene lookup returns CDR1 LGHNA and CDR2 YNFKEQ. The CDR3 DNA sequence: TGTGCCAGCAGCCAAGTCCGTGGGCAGGGGGCAACCGGGGAGCTGTTTTTT. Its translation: CASSQVRGQGATGELFF.

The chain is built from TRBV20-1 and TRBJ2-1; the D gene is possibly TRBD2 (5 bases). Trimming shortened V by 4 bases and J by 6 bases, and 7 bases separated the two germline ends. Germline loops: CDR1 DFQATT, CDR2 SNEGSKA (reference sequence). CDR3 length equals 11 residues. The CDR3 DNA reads TGCAGTGCTATTGGGAGCAATGAGCAGTTCTTC. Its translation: CSAIGSNEQFF.

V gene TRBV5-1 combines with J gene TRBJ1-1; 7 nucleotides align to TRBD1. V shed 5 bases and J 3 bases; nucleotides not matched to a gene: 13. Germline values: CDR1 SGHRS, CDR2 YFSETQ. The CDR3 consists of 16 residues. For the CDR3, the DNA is TGCGCCAGCAGGCCAACAGGGGCGGGGTGGGACACTGAAGCTTTCTTT. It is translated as CASRPTGAGWDTEAFF.

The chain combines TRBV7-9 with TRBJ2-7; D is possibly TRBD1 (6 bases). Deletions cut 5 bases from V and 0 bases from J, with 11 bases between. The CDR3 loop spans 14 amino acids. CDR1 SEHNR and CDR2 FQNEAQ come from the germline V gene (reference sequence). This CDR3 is CASSRTADSYEQYF. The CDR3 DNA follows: TGTGCCAGCAGCCGGACAGCTGACTCCTACGAGCAGTACTTC.

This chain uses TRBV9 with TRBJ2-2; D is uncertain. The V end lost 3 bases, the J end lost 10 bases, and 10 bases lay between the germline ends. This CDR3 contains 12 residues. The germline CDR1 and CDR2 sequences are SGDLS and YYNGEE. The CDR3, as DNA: TGTGCCAGCAGCGCCGGTTTAAAGGAGCTGTTTTTT. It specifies CASSAGLKELFF.

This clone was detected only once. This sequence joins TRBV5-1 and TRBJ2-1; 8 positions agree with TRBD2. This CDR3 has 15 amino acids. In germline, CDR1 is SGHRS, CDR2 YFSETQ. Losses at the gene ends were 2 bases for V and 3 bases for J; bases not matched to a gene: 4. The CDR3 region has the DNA TGCGCCAGCAGCTTAGCGGGAGAGGTCTACAATGAGCAGTTCTTC. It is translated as CASSLAGEVYNEQFF.

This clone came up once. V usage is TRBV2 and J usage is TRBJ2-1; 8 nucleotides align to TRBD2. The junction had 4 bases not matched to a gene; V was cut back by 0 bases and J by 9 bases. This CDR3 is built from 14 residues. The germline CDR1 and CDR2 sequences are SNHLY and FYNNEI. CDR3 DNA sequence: TGTGCCAGCAGTGAAGCGCTCGGGGGGGGTGAGCAGTTCTTC. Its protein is CASSEALGGGEQFF.

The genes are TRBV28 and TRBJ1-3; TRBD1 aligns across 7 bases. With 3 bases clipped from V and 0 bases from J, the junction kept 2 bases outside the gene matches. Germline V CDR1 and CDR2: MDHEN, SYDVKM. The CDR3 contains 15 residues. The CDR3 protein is CASSFRGHSGNTIYF. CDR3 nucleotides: TGTGCCAGCAGTTTTAGGGGGCACTCTGGAAACACCATATATTTT.

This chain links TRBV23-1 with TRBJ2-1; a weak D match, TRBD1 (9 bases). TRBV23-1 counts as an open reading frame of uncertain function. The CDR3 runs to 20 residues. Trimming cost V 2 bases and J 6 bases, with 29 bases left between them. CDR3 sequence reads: CASSQVHSGQGRGGSNEQFF. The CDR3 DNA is TGCGCCAGCAGTCAAGTGCATTCGGGACAGGGTCGCGGGGGGAGCAATGAGCAGTTCTTC.

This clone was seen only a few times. CDR3 loop: CASREQGAGYGYTF. In nucleotides, the CDR3 is TGTGCCAGCAGGGAGCAGGGGGCGGGCTATGGCTACACCTTC. V and J are TRBV2 and TRBJ1-2; TRBD1 matches at 8 bases. Trimming removed 6 bases from V and 4 bases from J; junction bases left unmatched: 7. Germline CDR1 and CDR2: SNHLY and FYNNEI. This CDR3 is 14 amino acids long.

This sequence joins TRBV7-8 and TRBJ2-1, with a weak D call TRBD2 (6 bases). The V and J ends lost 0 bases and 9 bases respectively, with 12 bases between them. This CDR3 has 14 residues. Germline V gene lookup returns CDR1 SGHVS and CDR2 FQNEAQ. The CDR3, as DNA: TGTGCCAGCAGCTTAGCGGGAGGCTTAGTTGAGCAGTTCTTC. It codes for CASSLAGGLVEQFF.

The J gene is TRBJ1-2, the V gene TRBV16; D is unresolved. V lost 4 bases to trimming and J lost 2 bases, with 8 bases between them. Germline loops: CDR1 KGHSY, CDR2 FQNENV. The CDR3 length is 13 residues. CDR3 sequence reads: CASSPTLNYGYTF. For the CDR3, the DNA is TGTGCCAGCAGCCCAACTCTCAACTATGGCTACACCTTC.

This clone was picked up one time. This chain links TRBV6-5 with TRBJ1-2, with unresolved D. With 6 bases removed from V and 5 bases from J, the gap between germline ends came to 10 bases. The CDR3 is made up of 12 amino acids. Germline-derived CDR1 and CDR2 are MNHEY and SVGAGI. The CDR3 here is CASRPGYYGYTF. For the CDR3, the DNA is TGTGCCAGCAGGCCCGGGTATTATGGCTACACCTTC.